The next 16 T cell receptor beta chains were all read from a single sample in a study of shared clonotypes between healthy human individuals. TCRdb's table, derived via immunoSEQ multiplex PCR, lists solely in-frame clones and lacks some. The data show more than 1.2 million clones, with about 98.5% seen just once and roughly 0.35% held by the top ten. What was sequenced was naive CD4+ T cells sorted from blood. Indicated subset: CD45RA+ positively selected. The receptors shown here come from a man aged 30-40 years in good health.

This rearrangement joins TRBV5-4 to TRBJ1-2; D is perhaps TRBD1 (6 bases). Looked up from germline, CDR1 is SGHNT and CDR2 is YYREEE (reference sequence). The CDR3 has 15 residues. V lost 0 bases and J 4 bases, leaving 13 bases between the germline ends. This CDR3 is CASSLGQGRFYGYTF. In DNA, the CDR3 is TGTGCCAGCAGCTTGGGGCAGGGGCGATTCTATGGCTACACCTTC.

CDR3 sequence reads: CASSVRSGSEQYF. The CDR3 DNA follows: TGCGCCAGCAGTGTACGCTCGGGGAGCGAGCAGTACTTC. V is TRBV10-1 and J is TRBJ2-7, with D possibly TRBD2 on 5 matching bases. This CDR3 has 13 amino acids. The V end was cut by 4 bases, the J end by 6 bases, with 13 bases between. Germline V gene data show CDR1 as WNHNN and CDR2 as SYGVQD (reference sequence).

This chain uses TRBV5-1 with TRBJ2-3, with no clear D. V was trimmed by 7 bases and J by 5 bases, leaving 14 bases between them. The germline CDR1 and CDR2 sequences are SGHRS and YFSETQ. The length of the CDR3 is 13 residues. The CDR3: CASEKGIGDTQYF. CDR3 nucleotide sequence: TGCGCCAGCGAGAAAGGGATTGGAGATACGCAGTATTTT.

This sequence joins TRBV10-3 and TRBJ2-7; 7 bases map to TRBD2. Germline V gives CDR1 ENHRY, CDR2 SYGVKD. CDR3 length equals 14 residues. Germline trimming cut 8 bases from V and 0 bases from J; bases unmatched to any gene: 7. Written as DNA, the CDR3 is TGTGCCATCCCAGAAGGCGGGAGCTCCTACGAGCAGTACTTC. Its translation is CAIPEGGSSYEQYF.

The rearrangement links TRBV5-1 to TRBJ2-5; a possible D gene is TRBD2 (5 bases). Trimming took 6 bases from V and 3 from J, leaving 15 bases between them. The CDR3 is 14 amino acids. In germline, CDR1 is SGHRS, CDR2 YFSETQ. The CDR3 sequence is CASKLGPGEETQYF. CDR3 nucleotide sequence: TGCGCCAGCAAACTGGGCCCCGGGGAAGAGACCCAGTACTTC.

The rearrangement links TRBV11-2 to TRBJ2-1, with D possibly called TRBD1 or TRBD2 (5 bases each). Trimming cost V 8 bases and J 8 bases, with 10 bases left between them. Germline V CDR1 and CDR2: SGHAT, FQNNGV. The CDR3 totals 11 residues. The CDR3 reads CASGGFDEQFF. CDR3 sequence (DNA): TGTGCCAGCGGGGGTTTCGATGAGCAGTTCTTC.

This clone appeared once. The chain links TRBV27 to TRBJ1-5, with 9 bases fitting TRBD1. V lost 5 bases and J lost 0; bases outside the gene matches: 11. Germline CDR1 and CDR2: MNHEY and SMNVEV (reference sequence). The CDR3 totals 18 residues. The CDR3 reads CASSPRGQGLYSNQPQHF. The CDR3 bases are TGTGCCAGCAGTCCTCGGGGACAGGGCCTCTATAGCAATCAGCCCCAGCATTTT.

This chain joins TRBV7-9 and TRBJ2-7, with D uncertain. The ends were cut back, 5 bases at V and 5 bases at J, with 19 bases in the middle. The V gene's germline CDR1 is SEHNR and CDR2 FQNEAQ (reference sequence). This CDR3 has 15 amino acids. The CDR3 nucleotides are TGTGCCAGCAGCCGAGGTTGGGGTTTTCCCCACGAGCAGTACTTC. It is translated as CASSRGWGFPHEQYF. Filled out from reference TRBV7-9 and TRBJ2-7, the complete variable domain reads DTGVSQNPRHKITKRGQNVTFRCDPISEHNRLYWYRQTLGQGPEFLTYFQNEAQLEKSRLLSDRFSAERPKGSFSTLEIQRTEQGDSAMYLCASSRGWGFPHEQYFGPGTRLTVT.

The chain uses TRBV5-1 and TRBJ2-1, with TRBD2 as a possible D gene (5 bases). Per the germline V gene, CDR1 is SGHRS and CDR2 is YFSETQ. Trimming took off 7 bases at V and 12 bases at J, with 17 bases between the two ends. This CDR3 region has 12 residues. CDR3 sequence reads: CASRLNRERQFF. For the CDR3, the DNA is TGCGCCAGCCGGCTTAATCGGGAACGGCAGTTCTTC.

This sequence joins TRBV6-1 and TRBJ1-5, with TRBD1 matching 9 bases. J was trimmed by 9 bases and V by 6 bases; bases with no gene match: 12. The germline CDR1 and CDR2 sequences are MNHNS and SASEGT. The CDR3 has 15 residues. DNA for the CDR3: TGTGCCAGCAGGACCGGGACAGGGCCCTACCCGCCCCAGCATTTT. Amino acids: CASRTGTGPYPPQHF.

The chain is built from TRBV5-5 and TRBJ2-7, with 10 bases that match TRBD2. The CDR3 contains 16 residues. Per the germline V gene, CDR1 is SGHKS and CDR2 is YYEKEE (reference sequence). Trimming at V came to 1 base and at J to 5 bases, leaving 9 bases not matched to a gene. The CDR3 loop is CASSLPPAGGPHEQYF. CDR3 DNA: TGTGCCAGCAGCTTGCCTCCAGCGGGAGGGCCCCACGAGCAGTACTTC.

The chain combines TRBV19 with TRBJ1-2, with no clear D. V lost 3 bases and J 6 bases, leaving 2 bases between the germline ends. CDR1 and CDR2 from the germline V gene are LNHDA and SQIVND (reference sequence). There are 10 residues in the CDR3. The CDR3 protein is CASSMNGYTF. The CDR3 coding sequence is TGTGCCAGTAGTATGAATGGCTACACCTTC.

The chain has TRBV6-1 and TRBJ2-1, with 7 positions matching TRBD2. This CDR3 spans 15 amino acids. V lost 6 bases and J lost 6; bases outside the gene matches: 11. CDR1 and CDR2 (germline): MNHNS, SASEGT. CDR3 sequence reads: CASRGFSGGSNEQFF. The CDR3, as DNA: TGTGCCAGCAGGGGGTTTTCGGGAGGAAGCAATGAGCAGTTCTTC.

The chain combines TRBV18 with TRBJ2-1; TRBD2 aligns across 10 bases. V shed 3 bases, J shed 2 bases, and the junction held 7 bases outside the gene matches. Germline assignment: CDR1 KGHSH and CDR2 LQKENI. The CDR3 contains 17 residues. In DNA form, the CDR3 reads TGTGCCAGCTCACCTCTAGCGGGAGCGGTCCCCTACAATGAGCAGTTCTTC. This encodes CASSPLAGAVPYNEQFF.

The rearrangement links TRBV5-8 to TRBJ1-3; D unresolved. V lost 0 bases and J lost 5, with 6 bases in between. The CDR3 covers 13 residues. Germline V gives CDR1 SGHTS, CDR2 YDEGEE. DNA for the CDR3: TGTGCCAGCAGCTTGGTCTCAAGAAACACCATATATTTT. Its translation: CASSLVSRNTIYF. Using reference TRBV5-8 and TRBJ1-3 for the parts outside the CDR3, the full variable domain is EAGVTQSPTHLIKTRGQQATLRCSPISGHTSVYWYQQALGLGLQFLLWYDEGEERNRGNFPPRFSGRQFPNYSSELNVNALELEDSALYLCASSLVSRNTIYFGEGSWLTVV.

V gene TRBV2 combines with J gene TRBJ1-2, with 11 positions matching TRBD1. Trimming cost V 3 bases and J 6 bases; bases outside gene matches: 6. Germline V gene lookup returns CDR1 SNHLY and CDR2 FYNNEI. This CDR3 comprises 15 residues. The CDR3 spells CASSDGTGGSHGYTF. CDR3 sequence (DNA): TGTGCCAGCAGTGATGGGACAGGGGGGTCTCATGGCTACACCTTC. Full variable domain (missing parts from reference TRBV2 and TRBJ1-2): EPEVTQTPSHQVTQMGQEVILRCVPISNHLYFYWYRQILGQKVEFLVSFYNNEISEKSEIFDDQFSVERPDGSNFTLKIRSTKLEDSAMYFCASSDGTGGSHGYTFGSGTRLTVV.